These T cell receptor beta chains were read from a single sample in a study of naive and memory T cell subsets. TCRdb re-analysed the 5' RACE reads in MiXCR, keeping a single row per CDR3 protein. The sample includes over 50,000 distinct CDR3 sequences, 6% to 8.5% seen only once; the top ten take almost 10%. All receptors derive from a female donor in good health. The CDR3 runs from the conserved cysteine through the conserved F or W. The order of the fields is J gene, V gene, clone size, D gene, CDR3 DNA, CDR3 protein. D genes are given only for firm matches. Clone size is stated in some rows and not others, as once, few, many or a class when expanded.

j_call: TRBJ1-2
v_call: TRBV6-5
clone_size: many
d_call: -
cdr3_nt: TGTGCCAGCAGTTACCAGGGACGGAGCTACACCTTC
cdr3_aa: CASSYQGRSYTF

j_call: TRBJ2-3
v_call: TRBV28
clone_size: many
d_call: -
cdr3_nt: TGTGCCAGCAGTTCCCCCAAGGGCCGTAGCACAGATACGCAGTATTTT
cdr3_aa: CASSSPKGRSTDTQYF

j_call: TRBJ1-6
v_call: TRBV18
clone_size: many
d_call: -
cdr3_nt: TGTGCCAGCTCACCACTAAGGGATCAGGATTCACCCCTCCACTTT
cdr3_aa: CASSPLRDQDSPLHF

j_call: TRBJ1-6
v_call: TRBV30
clone_size: many
d_call: TRBD1
cdr3_nt: TGTGCCTTTATCCGGGACAGGCCTTATAATTCACCCCTCCACTTT
cdr3_aa: CAFIRDRPYNSPLHF

j_call: TRBJ2-5
v_call: TRBV20-1
clone_size: medium-sized
d_call: TRBD2
cdr3_nt: TGCAGTGCGCAACGGGGGGGCCTTGAGACCCAGTACTTC
cdr3_aa: CSAQRGGLETQYF

j_call: TRBJ1-1
v_call: TRBV20-1
clone_size: few
d_call: -
cdr3_nt: TGCAGTGCTAGACGAGGAGCGGAGGCTGAAGCTTTCTTT
cdr3_aa: CSARRGAEAEAFF

j_call: TRBJ1-4
v_call: TRBV5-4
clone_size: many
d_call: -
cdr3_nt: TGTGCCAGCAGCTCCCAGGGTACGTCTAATGAAAAACTGTTTTTT
cdr3_aa: CASSSQGTSNEKLFF

j_call: TRBJ1-2
v_call: TRBV21-1
clone_size: many
d_call: -
cdr3_nt: TGTGCCAGCAGCAAAAGCAGGGGCGCTGGACTCTACACCTTC
cdr3_aa: CASSKSRGAGLYTF

j_call: TRBJ2-5
v_call: TRBV3-1
clone_size: many
d_call: -
cdr3_nt: TGTGCCAGCAGCCAAGAGGCCGGACAAGAGACCCAGTACTTC
cdr3_aa: CASSQEAGQETQYF

j_call: TRBJ2-5
v_call: TRBV20-1
clone_size: many
d_call: -
cdr3_nt: TGCAGTGCTAGTCCCACAGGGGAGACCCAGTACTTC
cdr3_aa: CSASPTGETQYF

j_call: TRBJ2-3
v_call: TRBV7-9
clone_size: -
d_call: -
cdr3_nt: TGTGCCAGCAGCACCGACAGAATTAACACAGATACGCAGTATTTT
cdr3_aa: CASSTDRINTDTQYF

j_call: TRBJ2-3
v_call: TRBV6-2/TRBV6-3
clone_size: few
d_call: -
cdr3_nt: TGTGCCAGCAGTTACCCAGATACGCAGTATTTT
cdr3_aa: CASSYPDTQYF

j_call: TRBJ2-5
v_call: TRBV11-2
clone_size: few
d_call: -
cdr3_nt: TGTGCCAGCAGCTCGGGCGCTTTCCAAGAGACCCAGTACTTC
cdr3_aa: CASSSGAFQETQYF

j_call: TRBJ2-7
v_call: TRBV5-1
clone_size: many
d_call: -
cdr3_nt: TGCGCCAGCCGCGCTGGGACGGCCGCCTACGAGCAGTACTTC
cdr3_aa: CASRAGTAAYEQYF

j_call: TRBJ1-1
v_call: TRBV5-1
clone_size: -
d_call: -
cdr3_nt: TGCGCCAGCAGACCGGGCACCGTGAACACTGAAGCTTTCTTT
cdr3_aa: CASRPGTVNTEAFF

j_call: TRBJ1-4
v_call: TRBV9
clone_size: many
d_call: TRBD1
cdr3_nt: TGTGCCAGCAGCGGGGGGACAGGGTATGCAACTAATGAAAAACTGTTTTTT
cdr3_aa: CASSGGTGYATNEKLFF

j_call: TRBJ2-7
v_call: TRBV5-1
clone_size: few
d_call: TRBD2
cdr3_nt: TGCGCCAGCCATCGAGGGGAGGGAGCCCGCTACGAGCAGTACTTC
cdr3_aa: CASHRGEGARYEQYF

j_call: TRBJ1-2
v_call: TRBV3-1
clone_size: -
d_call: TRBD1
cdr3_nt: TGTGCCAGCAGCCAAAGACAGGGGGGCGGCGACACCTTC
cdr3_aa: CASSQRQGGGDTF

j_call: TRBJ1-2
v_call: TRBV30
clone_size: few
d_call: -
cdr3_nt: TGTGCCTGGAGTAGGGACAAATTAGGCTACACCTTC
cdr3_aa: CAWSRDKLGYTF

j_call: TRBJ2-5
v_call: TRBV20-1
clone_size: many
d_call: TRBD2
cdr3_nt: TGCAGTGCTAGAAGGCCTAGCGGGGCCCCCCAAGAGACCCAGTACTTC
cdr3_aa: CSARRPSGAPQETQYF

j_call: TRBJ1-5
v_call: TRBV6-2/TRBV6-3
clone_size: many
d_call: -
cdr3_nt: TGTGCCAGCAGTTACGAAGAACAGGCGGGCAATCAGCCCCAGCATTTT
cdr3_aa: CASSYEEQAGNQPQHF

j_call: TRBJ1-3
v_call: TRBV14
clone_size: -
d_call: -
cdr3_nt: TGTGCCAGCAGCGCTTCCAGGAACAACATATATTTT
cdr3_aa: CASSASRNNIYF

j_call: TRBJ1-1
v_call: TRBV14
clone_size: many
d_call: -
cdr3_nt: TGTGCCAGCAGCCAAGACAGGGGCACTGAAGCTTTCTTT
cdr3_aa: CASSQDRGTEAFF

j_call: TRBJ2-2
v_call: TRBV6-2/TRBV6-3
clone_size: -
d_call: -
cdr3_nt: TGTGCCAGCAGAAGAGGGGGAACCGGGGAGCTGTTTTTT
cdr3_aa: CASRRGGTGELFF

j_call: TRBJ2-5
v_call: TRBV6-2/TRBV6-3
clone_size: few
d_call: -
cdr3_nt: TGTGCCAGCAGTCCCCGGACAGTACAGTACTTC
cdr3_aa: CASSPRTVQYF

j_call: TRBJ1-5
v_call: TRBV5-6
clone_size: many
d_call: -
cdr3_nt: TGTGCCAGCAGCTTGGGGACGGGGGACGGTCAGCCCCAGCATTTT
cdr3_aa: CASSLGTGDGQPQHF

j_call: TRBJ2-3
v_call: TRBV14
clone_size: -
d_call: TRBD1
cdr3_nt: TGTGCCAGCAGTCACTGGACAGGGGGCACAGATACGCAGTATTTT
cdr3_aa: CASSHWTGGTDTQYF

j_call: TRBJ2-1
v_call: TRBV3-1
clone_size: many
d_call: -
cdr3_nt: TGTGCCAGCAGCCTATATACTGCCACACGATACAATGAGCAGTTCTTC
cdr3_aa: CASSLYTATRYNEQFF

j_call: TRBJ1-2
v_call: TRBV7-2
clone_size: many
d_call: TRBD1
cdr3_nt: TGTGCCAGCAGCTCACAGGGGACAGGGGAAGCTAACTATGGCTACACCTTC
cdr3_aa: CASSSQGTGEANYGYTF

j_call: TRBJ1-3
v_call: TRBV7-2
clone_size: many
d_call: TRBD1
cdr3_nt: TGTGCCAGCAGCTTGGACAGGACCGGAAACACCATATATTTT
cdr3_aa: CASSLDRTGNTIYF

j_call: TRBJ2-3
v_call: TRBV20-1
clone_size: many
d_call: -
cdr3_nt: TGCAGTGCTGCAGGGACCTCTTTAGATACGCAGTATTTT
cdr3_aa: CSAAGTSLDTQYF

j_call: TRBJ1-3
v_call: TRBV7-2
clone_size: -
d_call: -
cdr3_nt: TGTGCCAGCAGCTTAGCTGGAAACACCATATATTTT
cdr3_aa: CASSLAGNTIYF

j_call: TRBJ2-3
v_call: TRBV10-3
clone_size: -
d_call: TRBD2
cdr3_nt: TGTGCCATCAGTGTAGGGAGCGGGGGTCGCACAGATACGCAGTATTTT
cdr3_aa: CAISVGSGGRTDTQYF

j_call: TRBJ1-4
v_call: TRBV20-1
clone_size: many
d_call: TRBD1
cdr3_nt: TGCAGTGCTAGGGACAGGCTTAATGAAAAACTGTTTTTT
cdr3_aa: CSARDRLNEKLFF

j_call: TRBJ1-2
v_call: TRBV2
clone_size: -
d_call: -
cdr3_nt: TGTGCCAGCAGTGAAGCCCTTGGAGGCTACACCTTC
cdr3_aa: CASSEALGGYTF

j_call: TRBJ2-2
v_call: TRBV6-1
clone_size: -
d_call: -
cdr3_nt: TGTGCCAGCAGTGCCGGCAGATTGAACACCGGGGAGCTGTTTTTT
cdr3_aa: CASSAGRLNTGELFF

j_call: TRBJ1-3
v_call: TRBV6-1
clone_size: many
d_call: -
cdr3_nt: TGTGCCAGCAGGGACCGAGCTGGAAACACCATATATTTT
cdr3_aa: CASRDRAGNTIYF

j_call: TRBJ2-2
v_call: TRBV7-2
clone_size: -
d_call: TRBD1
cdr3_nt: TGTGCCAGCAGCTCTCAGACAGGGGGCGTCGGGGAGCTGTTTTTT
cdr3_aa: CASSSQTGGVGELFF

j_call: TRBJ2-7
v_call: TRBV20-1
clone_size: few
d_call: -
cdr3_nt: TGCAGTGCTGCTGACAGGCACCTGAACTACGAGCAGTACTTC
cdr3_aa: CSAADRHLNYEQYF

j_call: TRBJ2-5
v_call: TRBV7-2
clone_size: -
d_call: -
cdr3_nt: TGTGCCAGCAGCTTAGGTCTACCCCCCGGCGGGACCCAGTACTTC
cdr3_aa: CASSLGLPPGGTQYF

j_call: TRBJ2-7
v_call: TRBV7-2
clone_size: -
d_call: TRBD2
cdr3_nt: TGTGCCAGCAGCTTGGGAGGGCCCTCCTACGAGCAGTACTTC
cdr3_aa: CASSLGGPSYEQYF

j_call: TRBJ2-7
v_call: TRBV20-1
clone_size: -
d_call: TRBD2
cdr3_nt: TGCAGTGCTAGATATCGGGGAAAGAGCGGGGTGAACGAGCAGTACTTC
cdr3_aa: CSARYRGKSGVNEQYF

j_call: TRBJ1-1
v_call: TRBV7-6
clone_size: many
d_call: -
cdr3_nt: TGTGCCAGCAGCCGCACAGGGCAGATCACTGAAGCTTTCTTT
cdr3_aa: CASSRTGQITEAFF

j_call: TRBJ1-1
v_call: TRBV15
clone_size: many
d_call: -
cdr3_nt: TGTGCCACCAGCAGAGAACGGGGCATCTCTGAAGCTTTCTTT
cdr3_aa: CATSRERGISEAFF

j_call: TRBJ2-5
v_call: TRBV11-2
clone_size: few
d_call: -
cdr3_nt: TGTGCCAGCAGCGAGGTCACGGGGGATGAAGAGACCCAGTACTTC
cdr3_aa: CASSEVTGDEETQYF

j_call: TRBJ1-2
v_call: TRBV10-3
clone_size: -
d_call: TRBD1
cdr3_nt: TGTGCCATCAGCCGAGGACAGGGGAGCTATGGCTACACCTTC
cdr3_aa: CAISRGQGSYGYTF

j_call: TRBJ1-2
v_call: TRBV20-1
clone_size: many
d_call: -
cdr3_nt: TGCAGTGCCAATACAGGGAACTATGGCTACACCTTC
cdr3_aa: CSANTGNYGYTF

j_call: TRBJ1-2
v_call: TRBV7-2
clone_size: -
d_call: -
cdr3_nt: TGTGCCAGCAGCCCCGGGGGCGGGGGGGGCTACACCTTC
cdr3_aa: CASSPGGGGGYTF

j_call: TRBJ1-3
v_call: TRBV20-1
clone_size: -
d_call: -
cdr3_nt: TGCAGTGCAATGGTATGGGGAAACACCATATATTTT
cdr3_aa: CSAMVWGNTIYF

j_call: TRBJ1-2
v_call: TRBV7-2
clone_size: many
d_call: -
cdr3_nt: TGTGCCAGCAGCACGGGGGGAGGGGGGAACTATGGCTACACCTTC
cdr3_aa: CASSTGGGGNYGYTF

j_call: TRBJ1-2
v_call: TRBV10-3
clone_size: few
d_call: -
cdr3_nt: TGTGCCATCAGTGAAGCCGGGGCTCTAAATGGCTACACCTTC
cdr3_aa: CAISEAGALNGYTF

j_call: TRBJ1-1
v_call: TRBV3-1
clone_size: many
d_call: -
cdr3_nt: TGTGCCAGCAGCCAACTTACAGGGTCCCCTGAAGCTTTCTTT
cdr3_aa: CASSQLTGSPEAFF

j_call: TRBJ2-3
v_call: TRBV20-1
clone_size: few
d_call: TRBD2
cdr3_nt: TGCAGTGCTAGAGATCCCAGCGGGGGGGTAATAGATACGCAGTATTTT
cdr3_aa: CSARDPSGGVIDTQYF